This T cell receptor (beta chain) was identified during a study of T-cell memory formation after mild COVID-19. The overall study: Largely donor-specific TCR clusters were found. Study outcomes and limitations: The study found contracting CD4+ clones mainly in CM and EM and contracting CD8+ clones in EMRA. Cross-reactive memory seemingly joined, as some responding clones were found in pre-infection memory. Later expanders leaned toward CD4+, whereas clones contracting from day 15 to 85 were balanced CD4/CD8.

TCRdb reprocessed the 5' RACE reads via MiXCR and lists one record per CDR3 protein. The sample has about 340,000 distinct CDR3 sequences; 15% to 20% are singletons. This clonotype was detected many times. The antigen is unknown. Trimming removed 0 bases from V and 7 bases from J; junction bases left unmatched: 6. In germline, CDR1 is SGHRS, CDR2 YFSETQ. The CDR3 extends over 15 amino acids. Sequencing was done on a sample of PBMCs or a T cell subset sorted from them (not recorded which). The receptor comes from a man between 18 and 35 years old who had mild COVID-19 (a few samples of this study predate the infection). Cell type and time point are not known. The V and J genes are TRBV5-1 and TRBJ2-1; 8 positions match TRBD2. In DNA, the CDR3 is TGCGCCAGCAGCTTGGGTCCGGGGGGGTTGAATGAGCAGTTCTTC. Protein: CASSLGPGGLNEQFF.